This TCR beta chain was identified in a study of shared clonotypes between healthy human individuals. Germline V CDR1 and CDR2: MNHNS, SASEGT. The CDR3 consists of 13 residues. Trimming stripped 4 bases from V and 3 bases from J, with 6 bases between. Libraries were prepared by immunoSEQ multiplex PCR; TCRdb keeps only in-frame clonotypes and omits some of them. The table has roughly 1,100,000 clones, about 75% seen once; the top ten hold approximately 1.5%. This clone occurred once. The rearrangement uses TRBV6-1 and TRBJ1-4; D remains unclear. Sequences were obtained from memory CD4+ T cells sorted from blood. Noted subset: CD45RA-negative fraction. The sequence was collected from a man younger than 35 in good health. The CDR3 DNA reads as TGTGCCAGCAGTGTCCAACCTAATGAAAAACTGTTTTTT. The encoded protein is CASSVQPNEKLFF.